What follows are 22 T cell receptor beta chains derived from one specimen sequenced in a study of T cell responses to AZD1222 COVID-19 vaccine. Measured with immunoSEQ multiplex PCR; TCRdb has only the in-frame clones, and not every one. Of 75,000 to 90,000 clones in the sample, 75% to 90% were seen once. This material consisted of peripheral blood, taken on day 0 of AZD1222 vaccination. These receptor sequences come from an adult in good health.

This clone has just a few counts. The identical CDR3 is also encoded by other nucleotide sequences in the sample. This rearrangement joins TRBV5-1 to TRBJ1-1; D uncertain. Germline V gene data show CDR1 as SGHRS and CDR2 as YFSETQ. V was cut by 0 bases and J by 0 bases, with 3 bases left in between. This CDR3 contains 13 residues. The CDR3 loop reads CASSLGVNTEAFF. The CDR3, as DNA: TGCGCCAGCAGCTTGGGGGTGAACACTGAAGCTTTCTTT.

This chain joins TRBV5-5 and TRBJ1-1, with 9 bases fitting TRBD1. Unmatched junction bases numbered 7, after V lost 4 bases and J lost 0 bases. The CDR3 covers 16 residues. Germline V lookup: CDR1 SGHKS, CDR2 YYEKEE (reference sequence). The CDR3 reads CASSPGTGNMNTEAFF. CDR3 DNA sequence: TGTGCCAGCAGCCCGGGGACAGGGAATATGAACACTGAAGCTTTCTTT.

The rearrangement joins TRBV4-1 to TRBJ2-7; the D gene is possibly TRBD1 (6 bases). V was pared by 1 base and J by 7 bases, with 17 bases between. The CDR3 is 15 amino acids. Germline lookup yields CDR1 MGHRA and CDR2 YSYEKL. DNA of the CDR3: TGCGCCAGCAGCCAAGTCCAGGGGTTGGCGGAGGAGCAGTACTTC. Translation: CASSQVQGLAEEQYF.

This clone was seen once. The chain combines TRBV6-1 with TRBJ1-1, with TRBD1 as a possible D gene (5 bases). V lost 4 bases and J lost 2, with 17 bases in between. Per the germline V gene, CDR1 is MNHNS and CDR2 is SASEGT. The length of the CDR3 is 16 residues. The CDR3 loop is CASSALSTGDNTEAFF. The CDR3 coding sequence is TGTGCCAGCAGTGCGCTATCCACAGGAGACAACACTGAAGCTTTCTTT.

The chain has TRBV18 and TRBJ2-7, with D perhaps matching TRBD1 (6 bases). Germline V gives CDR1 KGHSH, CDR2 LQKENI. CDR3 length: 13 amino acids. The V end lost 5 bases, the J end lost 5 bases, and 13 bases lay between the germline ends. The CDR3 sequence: CASSGDTVDEQYF. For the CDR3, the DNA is TGTGCCAGCTCAGGGGACACCGTGGACGAGCAGTACTTC.

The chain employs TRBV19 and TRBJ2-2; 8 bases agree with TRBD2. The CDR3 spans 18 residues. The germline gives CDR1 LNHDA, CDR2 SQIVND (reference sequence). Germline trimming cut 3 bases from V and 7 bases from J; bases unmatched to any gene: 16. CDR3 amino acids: CASSILPGLEGSIGELFF. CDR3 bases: TGTGCCAGTAGTATCCTTCCGGGACTAGAGGGTTCTATCGGGGAGCTGTTTTTT.

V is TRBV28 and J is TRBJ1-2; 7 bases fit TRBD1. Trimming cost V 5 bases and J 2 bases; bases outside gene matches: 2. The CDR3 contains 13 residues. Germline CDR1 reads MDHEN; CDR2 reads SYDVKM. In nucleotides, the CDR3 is TGTGCCAGCAGTCCGGGACAGAACTATGGCTACACCTTC. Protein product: CASSPGQNYGYTF.

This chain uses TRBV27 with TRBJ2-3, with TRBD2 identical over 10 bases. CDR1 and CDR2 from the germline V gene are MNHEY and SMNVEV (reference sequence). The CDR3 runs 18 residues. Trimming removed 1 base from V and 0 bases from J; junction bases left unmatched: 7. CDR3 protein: CASSLFGTSVSSTDTQYF. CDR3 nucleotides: TGTGCCAGCAGTTTATTCGGGACTAGCGTATCTAGCACAGATACGCAGTATTTT.

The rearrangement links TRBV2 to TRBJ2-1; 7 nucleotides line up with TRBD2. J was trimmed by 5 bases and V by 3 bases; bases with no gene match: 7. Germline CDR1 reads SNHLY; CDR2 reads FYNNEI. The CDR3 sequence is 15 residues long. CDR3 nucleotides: TGTGCCAGCAGTGAGTGGGCTAGCGGTCACAATGAGCAGTTCTTC. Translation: CASSEWASGHNEQFF.

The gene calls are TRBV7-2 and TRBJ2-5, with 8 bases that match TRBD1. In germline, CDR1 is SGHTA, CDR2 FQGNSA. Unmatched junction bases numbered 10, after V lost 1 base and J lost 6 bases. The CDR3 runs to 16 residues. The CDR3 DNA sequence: TGTGCCAGCAGCTTAGACTGGACAGGGATCGAACAGACCCAGTACTTC. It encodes CASSLDWTGIEQTQYF.

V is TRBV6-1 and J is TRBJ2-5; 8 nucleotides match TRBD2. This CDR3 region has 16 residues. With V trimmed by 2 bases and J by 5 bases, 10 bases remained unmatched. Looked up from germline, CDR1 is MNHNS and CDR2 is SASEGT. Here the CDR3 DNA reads TGTGCCAGCAGTGAACAGGGTAGCGGGATAGGTGAGACCCAGTACTTC. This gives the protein CASSEQGSGIGETQYF.

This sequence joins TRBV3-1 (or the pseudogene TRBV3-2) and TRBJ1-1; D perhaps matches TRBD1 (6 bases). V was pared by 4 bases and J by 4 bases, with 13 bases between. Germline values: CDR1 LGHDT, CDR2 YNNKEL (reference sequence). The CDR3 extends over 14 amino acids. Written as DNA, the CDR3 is TGTGCCAGCAGCCCAGGGGCCAGGCTCACTGAAGCTTTCTTT. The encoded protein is CASSPGARLTEAFF.

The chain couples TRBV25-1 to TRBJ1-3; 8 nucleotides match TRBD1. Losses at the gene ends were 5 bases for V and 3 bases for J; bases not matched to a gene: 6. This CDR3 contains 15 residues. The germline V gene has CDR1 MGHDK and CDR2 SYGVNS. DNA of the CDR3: TGTGCCAGCAGTAACGACAGGGGAGGTGGAAACACCATATATTTT. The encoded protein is CASSNDRGGGNTIYF.

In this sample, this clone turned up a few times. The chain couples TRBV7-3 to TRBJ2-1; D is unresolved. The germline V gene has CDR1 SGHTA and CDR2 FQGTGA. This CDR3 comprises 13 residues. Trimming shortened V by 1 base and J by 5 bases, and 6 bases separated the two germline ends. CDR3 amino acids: CASSLNTDNEQFF. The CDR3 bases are TGTGCCAGCAGCTTAAATACGGACAATGAGCAGTTCTTC.

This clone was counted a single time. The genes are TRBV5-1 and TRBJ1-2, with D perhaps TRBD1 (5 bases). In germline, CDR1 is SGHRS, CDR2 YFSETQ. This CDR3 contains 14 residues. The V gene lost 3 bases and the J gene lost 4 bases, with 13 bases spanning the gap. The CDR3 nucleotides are TGCGCCAGCAGCTCGGGGGGATCGGCCTATGGCTACACCTTC. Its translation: CASSSGGSAYGYTF.

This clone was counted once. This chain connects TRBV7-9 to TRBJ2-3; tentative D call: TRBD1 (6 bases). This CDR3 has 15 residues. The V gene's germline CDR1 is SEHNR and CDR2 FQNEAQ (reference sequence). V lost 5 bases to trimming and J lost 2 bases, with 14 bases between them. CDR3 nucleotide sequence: TGTGCCAGCAGCGCCCCGGACAGATCCACAGATACGCAGTATTTT. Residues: CASSAPDRSTDTQYF.

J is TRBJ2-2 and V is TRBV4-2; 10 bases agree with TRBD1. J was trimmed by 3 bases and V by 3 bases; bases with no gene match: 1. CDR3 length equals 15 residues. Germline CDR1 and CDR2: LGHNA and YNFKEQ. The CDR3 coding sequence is TGTGCCAGCAGCCAGGGGACAGGGGACACCGGGGAGCTGTTTTTT. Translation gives CASSQGTGDTGELFF.

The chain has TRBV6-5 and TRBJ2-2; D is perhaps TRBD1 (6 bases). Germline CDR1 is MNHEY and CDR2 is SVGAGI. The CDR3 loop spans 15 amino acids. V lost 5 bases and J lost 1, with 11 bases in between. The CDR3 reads CASSLGGRNTGELFF. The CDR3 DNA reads TGTGCCAGCAGTCTAGGGGGTAGGAACACCGGGGAGCTGTTTTTT.

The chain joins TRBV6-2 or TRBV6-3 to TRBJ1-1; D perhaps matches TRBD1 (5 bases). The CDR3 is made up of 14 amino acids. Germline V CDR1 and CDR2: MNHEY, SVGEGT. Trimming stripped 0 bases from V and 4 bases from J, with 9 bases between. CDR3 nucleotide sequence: TGTGCCAGCAGTTACTCCTCCGGGGGCACTGAAGCTTTCTTT. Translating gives CASSYSSGGTEAFF.

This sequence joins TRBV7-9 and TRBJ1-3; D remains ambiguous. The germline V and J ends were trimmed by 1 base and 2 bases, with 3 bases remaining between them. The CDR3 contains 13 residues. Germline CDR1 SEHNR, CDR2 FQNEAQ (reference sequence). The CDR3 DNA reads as TGTGCCAGCAGCTTAGACCCTGGAAACACCATATATTTT. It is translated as CASSLDPGNTIYF.

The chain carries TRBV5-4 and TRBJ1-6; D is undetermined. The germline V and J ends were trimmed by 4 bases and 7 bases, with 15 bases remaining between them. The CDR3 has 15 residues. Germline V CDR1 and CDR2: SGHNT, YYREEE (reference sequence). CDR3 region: CASSVSRTENSPLHF. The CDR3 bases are TGTGCCAGCAGCGTATCAAGGACTGAGAATTCACCCCTCCACTTT.

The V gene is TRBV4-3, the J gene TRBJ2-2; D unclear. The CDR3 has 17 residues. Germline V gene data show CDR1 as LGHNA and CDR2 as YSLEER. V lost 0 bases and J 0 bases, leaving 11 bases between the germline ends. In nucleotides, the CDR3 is TGCGCCAGCAGCCAAGATATAACAGATACGAACACCGGGGAGCTGTTTTTT. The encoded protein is CASSQDITDTNTGELFF.